Listed below are T cell receptor beta chains from one sample, sequenced in a study of blood T cell repertoires in COVID-19. Here immunoSEQ multiplex PCR was the method, and the copy in TCRdb shows in-frame clones only, minus some. The sample lists approximately 350,000 clones; about 88% were seen once. Material for sequencing was PBMCs or T cells enriched from blood (not recorded which). The source of these receptors is a woman aged 25 to 45 who had recovered from COVID-19. The conserved cysteine and the conserved F or W are not part of the CDR3 here. A clone size is listed for some rows: how often the clone was seen (once, few, many), or a class if it is expanded.

V	size	J	CDR3
TRBV15	-	TRBJ2-3	ATSRDRGGARTDTQY
TRBV3-1/TRBV3-2	few	TRBJ2-7	ASSQRLADEQY
TRBV4-1	few	TRBJ1-1	ASSQNLRGGTEAF
TRBV30	once	TRBJ1-5	AWSKDRGDQPQH
TRBV19	-	TRBJ1-1	ASSRATGAEAF
TRBV29-1	-	TRBJ2-1	SGGPSGGAGSYNEQF
TRBV5-1	-	TRBJ2-2	ASRPSGRGGTGELF
TRBV5-6	-	TRBJ2-7	ASSSTSSYEQY
TRBV18	-	TRBJ1-3	ASSPPGGMENTIY
TRBV11-3	-	TRBJ2-1	ASGTGVNNEQF